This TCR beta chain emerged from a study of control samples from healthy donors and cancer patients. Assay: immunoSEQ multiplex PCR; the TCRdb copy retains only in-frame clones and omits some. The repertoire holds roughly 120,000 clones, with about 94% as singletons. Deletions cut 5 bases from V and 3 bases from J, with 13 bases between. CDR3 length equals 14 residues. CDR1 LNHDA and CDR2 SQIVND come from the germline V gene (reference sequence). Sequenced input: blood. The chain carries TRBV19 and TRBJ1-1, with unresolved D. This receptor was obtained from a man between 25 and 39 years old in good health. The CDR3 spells CASSPPRRDTEAFF. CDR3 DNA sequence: TGTGCCAGTAGTCCCCCCCGGCGGGACACTGAAGCTTTCTTT.